The clone carrying this TCR beta chain was counted between two and nine times. What it binds is not known. Here immunoSEQ multiplex PCR was the method, and the copy in TCRdb shows in-frame clones only, minus some. The sample holds more than 75,000 clones; 75% to 95% are singletons and the top ten take roughly 5.9%. This entry is derived from a study of T cell responses to AZD1222 COVID-19 vaccine. Findings of the study overall: Increases in Spike-specific TCR breadth and depth were seen after two AZD1222 doses.

V gave up 6 bases and J gave up 2 bases, with 13 bases separating them. Germline V lookup: CDR1 SNHLY, CDR2 FYNNEI. CDR3 length equals 15 residues. V usage is TRBV2 and J usage is TRBJ1-4; possibly TRBD1 for D (6 bases). This sequence originates from an adult who received the AZD1222 COVID-19 vaccine. Sequences were derived from peripheral blood, sampled 28 days after the second AZD1222 dose. The CDR3 nucleotides read TGTGCCAGCAGGGAATACAGGGCTACTAATGAAAAACTGTTTTTT. Translated: CASREYRATNEKLFF.